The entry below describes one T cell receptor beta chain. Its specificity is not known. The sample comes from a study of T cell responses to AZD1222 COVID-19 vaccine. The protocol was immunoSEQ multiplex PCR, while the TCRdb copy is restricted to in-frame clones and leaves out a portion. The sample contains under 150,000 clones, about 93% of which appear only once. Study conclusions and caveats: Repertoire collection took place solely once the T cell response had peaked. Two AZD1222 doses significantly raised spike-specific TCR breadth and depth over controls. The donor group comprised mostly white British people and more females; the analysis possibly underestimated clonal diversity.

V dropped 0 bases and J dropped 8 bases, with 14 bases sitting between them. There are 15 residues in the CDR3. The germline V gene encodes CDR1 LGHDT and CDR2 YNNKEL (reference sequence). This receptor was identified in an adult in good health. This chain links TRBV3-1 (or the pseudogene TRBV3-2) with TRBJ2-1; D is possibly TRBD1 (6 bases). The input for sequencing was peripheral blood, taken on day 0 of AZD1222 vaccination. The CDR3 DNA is TGTGCCAGCAGCCAAGACAGGGGTAGAGGGGATGAGCAGTTCTTC. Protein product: CASSQDRGRGDEQFF.